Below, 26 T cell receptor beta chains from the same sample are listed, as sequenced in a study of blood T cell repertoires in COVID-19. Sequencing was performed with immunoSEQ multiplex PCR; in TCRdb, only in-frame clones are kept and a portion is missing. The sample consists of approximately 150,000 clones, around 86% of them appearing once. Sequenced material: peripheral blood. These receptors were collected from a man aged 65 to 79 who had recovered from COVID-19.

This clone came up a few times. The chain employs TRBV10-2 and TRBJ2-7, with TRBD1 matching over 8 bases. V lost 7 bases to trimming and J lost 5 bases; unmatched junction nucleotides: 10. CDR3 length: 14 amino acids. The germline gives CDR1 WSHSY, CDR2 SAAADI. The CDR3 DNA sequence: TGCGCCAGCATGTCCGAGACAGGGGTGGACGAGCAGTACTTC. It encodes CASMSETGVDEQYF.

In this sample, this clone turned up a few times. CDR3 DNA: TGTGCCAGCAGGTGGGAGGGAGTGGGTAATGAGCAGTTCTTC. It is translated as CASRWEGVGNEQFF. V usage is TRBV5-5 and J usage is TRBJ2-1; 7 nucleotides match TRBD2. The ends lost 5 bases at V and 7 bases at J; junction bases unmatched: 9. Per the germline V gene, CDR1 is SGHKS and CDR2 is YYEKEE (reference sequence). The CDR3 has 14 amino acids.

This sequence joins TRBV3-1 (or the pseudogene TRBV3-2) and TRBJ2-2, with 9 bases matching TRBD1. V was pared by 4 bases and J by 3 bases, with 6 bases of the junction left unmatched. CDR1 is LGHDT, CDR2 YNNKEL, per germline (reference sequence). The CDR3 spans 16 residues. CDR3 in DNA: TGTGCCAGCAGCCCTACAGGGGGCTTGGACACCGGGGAGCTGTTTTTT. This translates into CASSPTGGLDTGELFF.

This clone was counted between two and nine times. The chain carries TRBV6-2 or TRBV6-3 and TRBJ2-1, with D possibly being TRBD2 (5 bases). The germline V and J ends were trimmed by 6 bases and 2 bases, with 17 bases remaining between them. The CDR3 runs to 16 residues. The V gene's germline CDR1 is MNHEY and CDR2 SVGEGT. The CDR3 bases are TGTGCCAGCAGCTCCTGGGCGGGTTCAACCTACAATGAGCAGTTCTTC. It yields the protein CASSSWAGSTYNEQFF.

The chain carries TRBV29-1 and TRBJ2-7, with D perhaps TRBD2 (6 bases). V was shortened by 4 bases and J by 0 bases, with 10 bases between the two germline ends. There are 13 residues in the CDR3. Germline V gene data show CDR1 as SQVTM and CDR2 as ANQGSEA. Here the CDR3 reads CSVAVAVSYEQYF. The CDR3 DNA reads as TGCAGCGTTGCGGTAGCGGTCTCCTACGAGCAGTACTTC.

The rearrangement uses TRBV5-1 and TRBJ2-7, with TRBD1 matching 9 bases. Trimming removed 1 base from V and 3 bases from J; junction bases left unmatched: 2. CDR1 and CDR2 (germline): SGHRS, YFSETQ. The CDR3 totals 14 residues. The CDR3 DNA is TGCGCCAGCAGCTTGACGGGACAGGGCTACGAGCAGTACTTC. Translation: CASSLTGQGYEQYF.

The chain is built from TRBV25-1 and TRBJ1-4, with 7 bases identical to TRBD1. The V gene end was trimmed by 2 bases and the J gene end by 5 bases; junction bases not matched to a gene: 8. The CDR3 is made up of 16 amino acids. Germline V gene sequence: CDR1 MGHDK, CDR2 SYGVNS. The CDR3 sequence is CASSELTGTVNEKLFF. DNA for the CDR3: TGTGCCAGCAGTGAACTAACCGGGACAGTAAATGAAAAACTGTTTTTT.

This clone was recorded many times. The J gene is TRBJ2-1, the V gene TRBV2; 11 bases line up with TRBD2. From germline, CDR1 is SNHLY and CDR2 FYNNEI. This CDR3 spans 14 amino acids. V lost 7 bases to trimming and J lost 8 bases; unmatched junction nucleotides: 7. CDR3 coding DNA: TGTGCCAGCAACCTAGCGGGAGGACTGGATGAGCAGTTCTTC. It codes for CASNLAGGLDEQFF.

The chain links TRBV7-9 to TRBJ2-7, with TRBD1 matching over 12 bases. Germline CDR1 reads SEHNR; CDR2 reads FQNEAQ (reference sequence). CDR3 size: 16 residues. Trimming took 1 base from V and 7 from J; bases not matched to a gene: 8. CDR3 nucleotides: TGTGCCAGCAGCTTAGGAGTCGGGACAGGGGGCGAAGAGCAGTACTTC. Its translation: CASSLGVGTGGEEQYF.

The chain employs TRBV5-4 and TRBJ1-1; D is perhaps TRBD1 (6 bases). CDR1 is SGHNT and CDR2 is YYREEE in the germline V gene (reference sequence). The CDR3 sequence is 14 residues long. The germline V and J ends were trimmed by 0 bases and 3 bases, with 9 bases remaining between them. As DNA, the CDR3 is TGTGCCAGCAGCTTGGGGGCAGGGGACACTGAAGCTTTCTTT. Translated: CASSLGAGDTEAFF.

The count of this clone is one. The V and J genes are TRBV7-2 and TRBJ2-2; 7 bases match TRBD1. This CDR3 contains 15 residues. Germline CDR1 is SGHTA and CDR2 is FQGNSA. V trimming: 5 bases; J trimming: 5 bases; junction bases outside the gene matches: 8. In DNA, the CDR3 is TGTGCCAGCAGCCCCTGGACAGGAGTAACCGGGGAGCTGTTTTTT. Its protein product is CASSPWTGVTGELFF.

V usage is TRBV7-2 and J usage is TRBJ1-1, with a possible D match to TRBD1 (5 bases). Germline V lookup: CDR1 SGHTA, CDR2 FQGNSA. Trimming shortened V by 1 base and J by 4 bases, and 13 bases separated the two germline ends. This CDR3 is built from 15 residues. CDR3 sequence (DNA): TGTGCCAGCAGCTTAGATTCAGGGCAAGGCACTGAAGCTTTCTTT. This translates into CASSLDSGQGTEAFF.

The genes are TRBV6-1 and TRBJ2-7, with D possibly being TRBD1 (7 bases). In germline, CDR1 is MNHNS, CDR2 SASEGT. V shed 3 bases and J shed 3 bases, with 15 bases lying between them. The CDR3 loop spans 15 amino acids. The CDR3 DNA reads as TGTGCCAGCAGTGACCCGCAGGGGGGAGTCTACGAGCAGTACTTC. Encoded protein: CASSDPQGGVYEQYF.

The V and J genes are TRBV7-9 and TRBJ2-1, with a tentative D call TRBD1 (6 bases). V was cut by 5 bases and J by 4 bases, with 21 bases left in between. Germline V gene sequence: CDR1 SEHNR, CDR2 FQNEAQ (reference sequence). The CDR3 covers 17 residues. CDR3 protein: CASSPRVAPRGYNEQFF. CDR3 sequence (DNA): TGTGCCAGCAGCCCTAGGGTAGCCCCGAGGGGGTACAATGAGCAGTTCTTC. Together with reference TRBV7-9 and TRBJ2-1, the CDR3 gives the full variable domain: DTGVSQNPRHKITKRGQNVTFRCDPISEHNRLYWYRQTLGQGPEFLTYFQNEAQLEKSRLLSDRFSAERPKGSFSTLEIQRTEQGDSAMYLCASSPRVAPRGYNEQFFGPGTRLTVL.

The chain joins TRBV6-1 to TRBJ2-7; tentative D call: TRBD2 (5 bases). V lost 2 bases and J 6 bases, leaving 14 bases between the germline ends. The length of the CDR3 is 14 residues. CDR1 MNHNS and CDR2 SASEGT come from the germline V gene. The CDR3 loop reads CASSERPDGGEQYF. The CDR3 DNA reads TGTGCCAGCAGTGAAAGACCGGATGGAGGCGAGCAGTACTTC.

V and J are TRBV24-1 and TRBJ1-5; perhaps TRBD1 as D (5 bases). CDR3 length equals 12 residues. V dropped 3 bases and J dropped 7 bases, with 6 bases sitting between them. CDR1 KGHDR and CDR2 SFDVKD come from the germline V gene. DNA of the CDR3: TGTGCCACCAGTGATCAGGGCCAGCCCCAGCATTTT. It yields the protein CATSDQGQPQHF.

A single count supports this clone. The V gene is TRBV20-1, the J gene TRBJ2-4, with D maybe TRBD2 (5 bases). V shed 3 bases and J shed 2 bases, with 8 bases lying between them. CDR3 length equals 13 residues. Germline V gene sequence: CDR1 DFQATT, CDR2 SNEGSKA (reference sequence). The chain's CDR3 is CSASRGTKNIQYF. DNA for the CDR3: TGCAGTGCTAGTCGGGGAACCAAAAACATTCAGTACTTC.

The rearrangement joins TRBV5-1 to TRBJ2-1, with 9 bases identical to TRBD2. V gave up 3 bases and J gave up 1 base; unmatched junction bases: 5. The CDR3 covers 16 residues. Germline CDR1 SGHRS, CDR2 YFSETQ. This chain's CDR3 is CASSSASGVSYNEQFF. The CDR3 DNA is TGCGCCAGCAGCTCTGCTAGCGGGGTTTCCTACAATGAGCAGTTCTTC.

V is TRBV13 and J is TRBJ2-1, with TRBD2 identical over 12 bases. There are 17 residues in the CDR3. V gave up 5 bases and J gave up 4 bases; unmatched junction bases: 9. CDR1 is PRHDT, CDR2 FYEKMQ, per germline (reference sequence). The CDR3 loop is CASSRRLAGAVYNEQFF. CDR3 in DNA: TGTGCCAGCAGCCGGAGACTAGCGGGGGCGGTTTACAATGAGCAGTTCTTC.

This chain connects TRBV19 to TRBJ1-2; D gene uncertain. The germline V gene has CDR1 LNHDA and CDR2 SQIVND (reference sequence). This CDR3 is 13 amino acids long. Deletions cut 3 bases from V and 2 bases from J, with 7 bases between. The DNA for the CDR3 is TGTGCCAGTAGTATCGAGGGAAACTATGGCTACACCTTC. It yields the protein CASSIEGNYGYTF. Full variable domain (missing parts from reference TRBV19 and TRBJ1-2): DGGITQSPKYLFRKEGQNVTLSCEQNLNHDAMYWYRQDPGQGLRLIYYSQIVNDFQKGDIAEGYSVSREKKESFPLTVTSAQKNPTAFYLCASSIEGNYGYTFGSGTRLTVV.

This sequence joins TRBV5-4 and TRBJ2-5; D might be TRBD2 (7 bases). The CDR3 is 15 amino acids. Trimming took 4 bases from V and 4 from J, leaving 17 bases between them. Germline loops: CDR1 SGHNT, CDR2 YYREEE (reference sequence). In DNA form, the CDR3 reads TGTGCCAGCAGCCGGGGGGCCCCAGGGTTAGAGACCCAGTACTTC. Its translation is CASSRGAPGLETQYF.

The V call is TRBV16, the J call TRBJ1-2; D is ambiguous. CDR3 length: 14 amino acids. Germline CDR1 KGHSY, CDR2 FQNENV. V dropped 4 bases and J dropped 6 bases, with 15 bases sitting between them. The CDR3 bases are TGTGCCAGCAGCCGCCTTGCGGTCCCAGATGGCTACACCTTC. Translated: CASSRLAVPDGYTF.

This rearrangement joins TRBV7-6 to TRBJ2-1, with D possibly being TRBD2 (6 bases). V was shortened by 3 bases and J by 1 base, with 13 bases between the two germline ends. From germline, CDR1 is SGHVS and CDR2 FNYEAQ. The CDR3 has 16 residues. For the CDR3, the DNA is TGTGCCAGCAGCTTGGCTGCGGGAAAGTCCTACAATGAGCAGTTCTTC. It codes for CASSLAAGKSYNEQFF.

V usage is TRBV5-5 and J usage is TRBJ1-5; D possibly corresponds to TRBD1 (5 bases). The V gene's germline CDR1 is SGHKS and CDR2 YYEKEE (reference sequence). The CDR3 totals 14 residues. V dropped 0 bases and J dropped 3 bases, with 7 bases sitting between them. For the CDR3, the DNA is TGTGCCAGCAGCTTGGAAGGGGTCAATCAGCCCCAGCATTTT. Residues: CASSLEGVNQPQHF. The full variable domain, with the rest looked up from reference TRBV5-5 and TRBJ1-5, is DAGVTQSPTHLIKTRGQQVTLRCSPISGHKSVSWYQQVLGQGPQFIFQYYEKEERGRGNFPDRFSARQFPNYSSELNVNALLLGDSALYLCASSLEGVNQPQHFGDGTRLSIL.

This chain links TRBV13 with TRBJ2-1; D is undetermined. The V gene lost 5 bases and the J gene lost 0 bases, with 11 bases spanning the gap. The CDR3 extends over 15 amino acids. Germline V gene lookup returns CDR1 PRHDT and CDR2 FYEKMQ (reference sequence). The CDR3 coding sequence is TGTGCCAGCAGCGTCGCGGCAAGCTCCTACAATGAGCAGTTCTTC. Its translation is CASSVAASSYNEQFF.

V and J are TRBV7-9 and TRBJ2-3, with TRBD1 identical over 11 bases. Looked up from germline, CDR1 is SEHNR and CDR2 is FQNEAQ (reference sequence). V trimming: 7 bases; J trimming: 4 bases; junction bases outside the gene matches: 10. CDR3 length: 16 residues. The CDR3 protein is CASKPLPGQGADTQYF. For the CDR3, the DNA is TGTGCCAGCAAACCATTACCGGGACAGGGGGCAGATACGCAGTATTTT.